This T cell receptor (beta chain) derives from a study of cytomegalovirus exposure and HLA in healthy donors. Both 60 Vbeta primers and 13 Jbeta primers went into the PCR. Assay used: immunoSEQ multiplex PCR; TCRdb lists only in-frame clones, some missing. The sample has approximately 220,000 clones; roughly 87% are singletons. The CDR3 runs 15 residues. V was cut by 0 bases and J by 5 bases, with 14 bases left in between. Germline V gene lookup returns CDR1 SGDLS and CDR2 YYNGEE. The source of this sequence is a man aged 35-49 years in good health and CMV-seropositive. Material: PBMCs. This rearrangement joins TRBV9 to TRBJ1-1; D possibly corresponds to TRBD1 (6 bases). The CDR3 DNA follows: TGTGCCAGCAGCGTAGGGGGAGGGGGGCCTACTGAAGCTTTCTTT. Protein product: CASSVGGGGPTEAFF.